The clone carrying this T cell receptor (beta chain) has only a few counts. The target antigen is unknown. The data originate from a study of T cell repertoires in cytomegalovirus infection. About the research overall: Evidence of both CMV infection and a matching HLA type came from public TCR beta signatures.

There are 15 residues in the CDR3. Germline CDR1 MNHNS, CDR2 SASEGT. Trimming stripped 6 bases from V and 2 bases from J, with 16 bases between. Regarding the study as a whole: Within the response measured ex vivo, HLA-C-restricted CMV-specific TCR beta clonotypes were dominant. Accumulated public TCR beta family frequency recognized individuals carrying CMV together with the relevant HLA.

TCRdb itself ran the reads through MiXCR, one entry per CDR3 protein. This table holds a few hundred thousand distinct CDR3 sequences, about a sixth found once. The chain employs TRBV6-1 and TRBJ2-5, with a tentative D call TRBD2 (6 bases). The receptor was derived from a human donor in good health (CMV status not recorded). Some clones in this sample may be carry-over from other donors' samples. Sequencing was done on a sample of PBMCs. In DNA, the CDR3 is TGTGCCAGCAGCCAGGGACTGCGGAAACAAGAGACCCAGTACTTC. Encoded protein: CASSQGLRKQETQYF.